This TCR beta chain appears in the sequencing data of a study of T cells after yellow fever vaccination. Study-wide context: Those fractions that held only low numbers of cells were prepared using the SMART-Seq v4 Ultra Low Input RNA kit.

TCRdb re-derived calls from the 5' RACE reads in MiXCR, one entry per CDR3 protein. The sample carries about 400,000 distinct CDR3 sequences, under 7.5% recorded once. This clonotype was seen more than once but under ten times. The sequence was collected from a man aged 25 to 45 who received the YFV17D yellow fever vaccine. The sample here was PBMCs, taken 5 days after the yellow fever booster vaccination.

Here the CDR3 reads CTSSQDRGDTQYF. The CDR3 DNA reads as TGCACCAGCAGCCAAGATCGTGGGGATACGCAGTATTTT. The rearrangement uses TRBV1 and TRBJ2-3. TRBV1 is labeled a pseudogene. The CDR3 extends over 13 amino acids.